This is a list of T cell receptor beta chains from one sample in a study. From the RT-PCR reads, TCRdb called clonotypes with MiXCR, one entry per CDR3 protein. There are fewer than 800,000 distinct CDR3 sequences in the sample; 14% occur only once, and roughly 4% lies in the top ten. Sequenced: memory CD4+ T cells from blood. These receptors originate from a female donor in good health, serving as a healthy control. CDR3s include the opening cysteine and the closing phenylalanine or tryptophan.

V gene	J gene	CDR3 protein
TRBV5-6	TRBJ1-1	CASSSLDRNTEAFF
TRBV2	TRBJ2-1	CASKTGSTVGEQFF
TRBV27	TRBJ1-2	CASSLRSGLYGYTF
TRBV18	TRBJ1-2	CASSPTGPTYGYTF
TRBV6-4	TRBJ2-1	CASSVQGTHNEQFF
TRBV11-2	TRBJ2-2	CASSYLTGTNTGELFF
TRBV7-2	TRBJ2-1	CASSATSGSFNEQFF
TRBV6-1	TRBJ2-7	CASSDSFLSYEQYF
TRBV7-8	TRBJ2-1	CASSLQIYSYNEQFF
TRBV20-1	TRBJ2-1	CSAREREGFYNEQFF
TRBV12-3/TRBV12-4	TRBJ2-7	CASRPTGLGRGEQYF